This TCR beta chain was recovered during a study of metastatic and nonmetastatic thyroid tumors. Study-level information: Patients with malignant and benign thyroid disease provided blood and tumor or nodule tissue, whose repertoires were compared. Whole-study results and caveats: Reported TCR beta diversity, measured in blood and tumor, was significantly higher for malignant thyroid tumors than for benign nodules.

Per the original methods: Using the CDR3 differences seen across clinicopathological groups, the authors built a distant-metastasis classifier for papillary thyroid cancer, which was meant to discriminate distant-metastatic patients. MiXCR reprocessed the PCR reads for TCRdb. The authors' filters were not applied to this entry. The sample contains around 40,000 clones, roughly 14% of which appear only once. All patients were treatment-naive before thyroid surgery. This clone was observed a few times. Its antigen is not identified. V lost 10 bases and J lost 1; bases outside the gene matches: 6. Per the germline V gene, CDR1 is MNHEY and CDR2 is SVGEGT. This CDR3 comprises 14 residues.

The sample taken for sequencing was blood. This sequence was found in a female donor with papillary thyroid cancer or a benign thyroid nodule (not recorded which). Some clones in this sample may be carry-over from other donors' samples. The chain joins TRBV6-2 or TRBV6-3 to TRBJ2-3; 9 bases are a match to TRBD1. In DNA, the CDR3 is TGTGCCACCATACAGGGGGCGGGCACAGATACGCAGTATTTT. Residues: CATIQGAGTDTQYF.